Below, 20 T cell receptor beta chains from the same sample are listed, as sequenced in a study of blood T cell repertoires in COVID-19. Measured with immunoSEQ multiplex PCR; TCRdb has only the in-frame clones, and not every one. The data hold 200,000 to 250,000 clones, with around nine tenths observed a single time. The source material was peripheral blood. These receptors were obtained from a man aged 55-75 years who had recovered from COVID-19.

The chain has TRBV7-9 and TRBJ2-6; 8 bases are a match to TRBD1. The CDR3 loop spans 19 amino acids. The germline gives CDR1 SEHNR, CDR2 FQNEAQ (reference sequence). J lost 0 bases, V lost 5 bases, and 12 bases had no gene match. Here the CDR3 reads CASSHLPGQARSGANVLTF. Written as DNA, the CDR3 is TGTGCCAGCAGCCATCTTCCGGGACAGGCCCGCTCTGGGGCCAACGTCCTGACTTTC. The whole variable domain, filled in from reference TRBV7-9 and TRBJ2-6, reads DTGVSQNPRHKITKRGQNVTFRCDPISEHNRLYWYRQTLGQGPEFLTYFQNEAQLEKSRLLSDRFSAERPKGSFSTLEIQRTEQGDSAMYLCASSHLPGQARSGANVLTFGAGSRLTVL.

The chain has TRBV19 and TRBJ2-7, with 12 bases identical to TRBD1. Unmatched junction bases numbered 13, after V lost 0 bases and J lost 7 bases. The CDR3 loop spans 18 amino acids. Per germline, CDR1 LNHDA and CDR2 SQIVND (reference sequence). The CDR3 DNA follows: TGTGCCAGTAGTATAGATCTATATGACGGGACAGGGGGCCGAGAGCAGTACTTC. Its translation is CASSIDLYDGTGGREQYF.

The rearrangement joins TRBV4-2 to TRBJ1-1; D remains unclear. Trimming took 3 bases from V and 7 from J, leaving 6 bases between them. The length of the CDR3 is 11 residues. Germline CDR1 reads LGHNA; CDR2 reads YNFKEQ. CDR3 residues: CASSQSVEAFF. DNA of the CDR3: TGTGCCAGCAGCCAGTCTGTTGAAGCTTTCTTT.

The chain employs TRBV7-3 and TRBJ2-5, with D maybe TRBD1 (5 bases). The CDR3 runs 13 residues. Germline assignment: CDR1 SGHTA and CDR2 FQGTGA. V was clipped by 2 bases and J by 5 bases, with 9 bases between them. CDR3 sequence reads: CASSLARDETQYF. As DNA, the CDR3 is TGTGCCAGCAGCTTAGCCAGGGATGAGACCCAGTACTTC.

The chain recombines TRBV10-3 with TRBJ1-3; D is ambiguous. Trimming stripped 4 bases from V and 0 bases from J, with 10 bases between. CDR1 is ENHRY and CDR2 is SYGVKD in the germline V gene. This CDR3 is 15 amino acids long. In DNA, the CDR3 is TGTGCCATCAGTGTGAACTCCCCCTCTGGAAACACCATATATTTT. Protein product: CAISVNSPSGNTIYF.

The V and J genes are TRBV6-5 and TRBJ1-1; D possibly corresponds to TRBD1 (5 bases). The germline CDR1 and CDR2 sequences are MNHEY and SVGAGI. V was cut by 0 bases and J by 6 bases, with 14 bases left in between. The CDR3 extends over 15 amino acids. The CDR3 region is CASSYSGTGRSEAFF. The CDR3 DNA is TGTGCCAGCAGTTACTCCGGCACAGGTCGCTCTGAAGCTTTCTTT.

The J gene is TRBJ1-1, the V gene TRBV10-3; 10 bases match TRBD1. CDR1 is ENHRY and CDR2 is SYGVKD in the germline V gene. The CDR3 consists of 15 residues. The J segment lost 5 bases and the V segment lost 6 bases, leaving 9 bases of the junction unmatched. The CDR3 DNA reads TGTGCCATCAGACCGGGACAGGGGTTCGGGACTGAAGCTTTCTTT. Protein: CAIRPGQGFGTEAFF.

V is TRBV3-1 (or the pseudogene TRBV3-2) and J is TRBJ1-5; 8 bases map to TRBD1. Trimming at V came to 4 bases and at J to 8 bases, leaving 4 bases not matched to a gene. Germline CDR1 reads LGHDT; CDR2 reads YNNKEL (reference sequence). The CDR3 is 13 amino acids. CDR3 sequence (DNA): TGTGCCAGCAGCCCCAGGGGGCTCAAGCCCCAGCATTTT. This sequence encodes CASSPRGLKPQHF.

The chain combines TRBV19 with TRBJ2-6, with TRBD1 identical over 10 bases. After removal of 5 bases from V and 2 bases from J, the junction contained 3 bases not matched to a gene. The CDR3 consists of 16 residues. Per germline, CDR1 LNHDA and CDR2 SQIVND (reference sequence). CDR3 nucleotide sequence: TGTGCCAGTAGTCCGACAGGGGGCGCTGGGGCCAACGTCCTGACTTTC. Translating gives CASSPTGGAGANVLTF.

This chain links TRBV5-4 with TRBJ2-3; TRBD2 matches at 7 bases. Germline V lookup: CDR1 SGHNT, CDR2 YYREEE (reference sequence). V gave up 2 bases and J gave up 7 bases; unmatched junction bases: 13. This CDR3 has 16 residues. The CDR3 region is CASSFGGGEVTYTQYF. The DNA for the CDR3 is TGTGCCAGCAGCTTTGGTGGGGGGGAAGTTACGTATACGCAGTATTTT.

The CDR3 DNA reads TGTGCCAGCAAGGGGCCTCGGACAGGGAGGACCGGGGAGCTGTTTTTT. As protein: CASKGPRTGRTGELFF. The chain carries TRBV27 and TRBJ2-2; TRBD1 aligns across 8 bases. V shed 7 bases and J 5 bases; nucleotides not matched to a gene: 12. The length of the CDR3 is 16 residues. Germline V gene data show CDR1 as MNHEY and CDR2 as SMNVEV (reference sequence).

The CDR3 bases are TGTGCCAGCTCACTGAGCGGGCCTCAAGAGACCCAGTACTTC. It encodes CASSLSGPQETQYF. The chain recombines TRBV18 with TRBJ2-5, with D possibly being TRBD2 (6 bases). This CDR3 contains 14 residues. Germline V gene lookup returns CDR1 KGHSH and CDR2 LQKENI. Trimming pared 4 bases from V and 2 bases from J, leaving 11 bases between.

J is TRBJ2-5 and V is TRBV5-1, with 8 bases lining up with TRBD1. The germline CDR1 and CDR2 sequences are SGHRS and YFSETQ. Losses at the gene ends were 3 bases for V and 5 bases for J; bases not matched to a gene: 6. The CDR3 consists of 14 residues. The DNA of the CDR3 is TGCGCCAGCAGCTACGGACAGGGCGGGGAGACCCAGTACTTC. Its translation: CASSYGQGGETQYF. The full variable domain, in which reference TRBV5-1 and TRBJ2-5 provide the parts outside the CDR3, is KAGVTQTPRYLIKTRGQQVTLSCSPISGHRSVSWYQQTPGQGLQFLFEYFSETQRNKGNFPGRFSGRQFSNSRSEMNVSTLELGDSALYLCASSYGQGGETQYFGPGTRLLVL.

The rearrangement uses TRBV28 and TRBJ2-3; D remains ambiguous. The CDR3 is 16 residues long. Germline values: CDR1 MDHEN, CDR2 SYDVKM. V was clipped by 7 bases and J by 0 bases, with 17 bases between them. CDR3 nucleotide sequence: TGTGCCAGCACTAGAGCACGGTTGAGTAGCACAGATACGCAGTATTTT. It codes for CASTRARLSSTDTQYF.

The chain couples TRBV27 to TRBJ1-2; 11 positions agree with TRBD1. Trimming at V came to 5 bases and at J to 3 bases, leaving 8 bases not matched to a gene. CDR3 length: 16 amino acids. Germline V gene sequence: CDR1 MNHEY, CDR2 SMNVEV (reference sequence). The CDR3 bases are TGTGCCAGCAGTCTCGGACAGGGGGCGTATTACTATGGCTACACCTTC. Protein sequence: CASSLGQGAYYYGYTF.

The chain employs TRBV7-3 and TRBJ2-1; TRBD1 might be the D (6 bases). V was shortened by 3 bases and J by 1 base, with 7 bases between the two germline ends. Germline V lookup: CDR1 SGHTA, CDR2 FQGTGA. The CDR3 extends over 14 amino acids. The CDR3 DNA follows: TGTGCCAGCAGCTTGGGGGCTTCCTACAATGAGCAGTTCTTC. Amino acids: CASSLGASYNEQFF.

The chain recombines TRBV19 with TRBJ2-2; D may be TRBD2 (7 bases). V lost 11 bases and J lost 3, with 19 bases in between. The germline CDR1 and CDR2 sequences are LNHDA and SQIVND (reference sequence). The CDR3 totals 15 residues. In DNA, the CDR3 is TGTGCCCCCTCATCGGGGGGCAATGACACCGGGGAGCTGTTTTTT. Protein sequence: CAPSSGGNDTGELFF. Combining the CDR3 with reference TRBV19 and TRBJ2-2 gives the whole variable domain DGGITQSPKYLFRKEGQNVTLSCEQNLNHDAMYWYRQDPGQGLRLIYYSQIVNDFQKGDIAEGYSVSREKKESFPLTVTSAQKNPTAFYLCAPSSGGNDTGELFFGEGSRLTVL.

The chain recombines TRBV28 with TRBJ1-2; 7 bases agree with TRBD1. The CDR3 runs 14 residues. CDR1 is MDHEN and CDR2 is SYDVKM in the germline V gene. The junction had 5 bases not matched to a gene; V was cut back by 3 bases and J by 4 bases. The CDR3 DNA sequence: TGTGCCAGCAGTTTTAAGGGACAGCGCTATGGCTACACCTTC. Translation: CASSFKGQRYGYTF.

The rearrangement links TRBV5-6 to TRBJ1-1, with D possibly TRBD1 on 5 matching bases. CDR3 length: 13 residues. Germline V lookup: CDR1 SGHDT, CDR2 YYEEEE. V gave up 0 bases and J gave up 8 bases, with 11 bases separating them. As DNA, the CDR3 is TGTGCCAGCAGCTTGGCCCAGGGTACCGAAGCTTTCTTT. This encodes CASSLAQGTEAFF.

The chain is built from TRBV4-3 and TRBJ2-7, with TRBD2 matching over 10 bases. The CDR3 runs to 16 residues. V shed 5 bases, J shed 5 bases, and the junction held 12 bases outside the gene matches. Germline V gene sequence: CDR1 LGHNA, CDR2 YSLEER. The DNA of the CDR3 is TGCGCCAGCAGCTTCGAGTGGCTAGCGGGAGACGACGAGCAGTACTTC. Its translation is CASSFEWLAGDDEQYF.